This TCR beta chain was sequenced during a study of CXCR3-negative and CXCR3-positive naive CD8 T cells (dated by TCRdb to the late 2010s). At the level of the whole study: In total, 130 million to 150 million TRB reads were obtained, which works out to roughly 1.5 +/- 0.3 million reads per library. Naive subsets from about five donors and memory cells from 3 donors were included in the TRBV-TRBJ cluster analysis. Data from 11 donors, pooled across two independent experiments, went into the diversity and physicochemical repertoire analyses.

Remarks on this clonotype: Its specific antigen is unknown.

Beyond this particular receptor, the publication reports: Freshly isolated PBMCs were used for most assays because CXCR3 expression went down partially after cryopreservation. Both naive subsets had comparably high repertoire diversity, while memory CD8+ T cells had much lower repertoire diversity. Compared with CXCR3-negative naive cells, CXCR3-positive naive cells had TRB CDR3s with higher hydrophobicity (lower Kidera factor 4), lower energy, and higher strength and volume indices. Similar TRBV-TRBJ usage was shown by naive CXCR3-negative and CXCR3-positive cells from the same donor, whereas distinct patterns were shown by memory cells. Because surface CD5, which is linked to self-reactivity in mice, was comparable between the naive subsets, TCR interaction strength was also inferred from the physicochemical properties of TRB CDR3s.

The listed sequencing device is NextSeq 550. The Human TCR Profiling Kit (MiLaboratory) was used to prepare UMI-labeled 5' RACE TRB cDNA libraries. The full amount of extracted RNA was used for cDNA synthesis, and the full amount of resulting cDNA was used for PCR amplification. Libraries were prepared in parallel with an identical number of PCR cycles. The published analysis was carried out like this. MIGEC and MiXCR extracted about 49,000 +/- 11,000 unique UMI-labeled TRB cDNA molecules per library, requiring at least two reads per UMI. On average, each library contained 40,000 +/- 10,000 functional in-frame TRB CDR3 nucleotide clonotypes without stop codons. After downsampling to 5000 UMI-labeled TRB molecules per sample, diversity metrics, including normalized Shannon-Wiener and Chao1, were computed in VDJtools. For the central five CDR3 residues, VDJtools calculated physicochemical properties weighted by clonotype size, namely interaction energy, strength, volume and Kidera factor 4. TCRdb reprocessed the reads, and each CDR3 protein sequence is entered once, without DNA. In this record, the V and J calls reflect TCRdb's handling and not the investigators' own analysis. The table for this sample lists over 70,000 distinct CDR3 sequences. Less than 1.1% of the sample is in the top ten clones.

Each CD8+ T cell subset was flow-sorted in triplicate, and a few hundred thousand cells per subset were placed directly into RLT lysis buffer. To exclude memory contaminants, naive CD8+ T cells were stringently defined as CD45RO-CCR7+CD27+CD95-. Using standard density gradient centrifugation, peripheral blood mononuclear cells were isolated from buffy coats. Naive CXCR3-negative and CXCR3-positive CD8+ T cells were flow-sorted on a FACSAria III. An RNeasy Mini Kit was used to extract total RNA from the sorted cells. Reading from cysteine to phenylalanine, the CDR3 counts 16 amino acids. The nucleotide record is missing. In the germline V gene, CDR1 corresponds to SGDLS and CDR2 to YYNGEE.

The chain is encoded by TRBV9 joined to TRBJ2-1; the TCRdb call, TRBD1, lacks DNA for checking. This TCR was recovered from a human donor in good health. Some clones in this sample may be carry-over from other donors' samples. Sequencing used naive CXCR3- CD8+ T cells from blood. Taken with the paper, the label for cell subset or site translates to: CD45RO-CCR7+CD27+CD95- naive CD8+ T cells lacking CXCR3 (TNR3-). The encoded CDR3 is CASSVPAAPSYNEQFF. The entire variable domain, with the stretches around the CDR3 drawn from the reference TRBV9 and TRBJ2-1 proteins, is DSGVTQTPKHLITATGQRVTLRCSPRSGDLSVYWYQQSLDQGLQFLIQYYNGEERAKGNILERFSAQQFPDLHSELNLSSLELGDSALYFCASSVPAAPSYNEQFFGPGTRLTVL.